This TCR beta chain was obtained from a study of patients and donors after allogeneic stem cell transplantation (TCRdb year 2020). The library was prepared using RT-PCR. Data came from a NextSeq 550. The public reads were reanalyzed by TCRdb: fastp trimming at Q25, MiXCR alignment, in-frame beta chains only. Rows are combined by CDR3 protein, so each entry shows the most common genes and DNA. The sample table shows about a million distinct CDR3 sequences, and under 20% are seen once. 5% to 6.5% of the sample is held by the ten biggest clonotypes. Reading from cysteine to phenylalanine, the CDR3 counts 16 amino acids. The CDR3 DNA has 48 bases and is translated from base 1. The germline V gene provides CDR1 SGDLS and CDR2 YYNGEE. V is shortened by 0 bases, J by 9 bases, and the region joining them spans 19 bases. On this clonotype: Which antigen it targets is not known. The sample holds no much larger clone one base away, and base qualities are not on file.

Input material: blood, either unsorted or a sorted T cell fraction (not recorded which). The source of this sequence is a human donor who was either an allogeneic HSCT recipient or a stem cell or donor lymphocyte infusion donor (not recorded which). It is not recorded whose cells these are; they may come from a transplant donor. The chain is made from TRBV9 and TRBJ2-1, with the D gene not clear enough to name. The nucleotides read TGTGCCAGCAGCGTAGCGATCGGCCTAGGCTTCGTTGAGCAGTTCTTC. Its translation reads: CASSVAIGLGFVEQFF.